The 16 T cell receptor beta chains listed next were all sequenced from one sample in a study of identical twins. TCRdb called the 5' RACE reads again in MiXCR, with one record for every CDR3 protein. Of roughly 250,000 distinct CDR3 sequences in the sample, about an eighth were seen once. Sequencing used memory (CD45RO+) T cells sorted from blood. All receptors come from a woman younger than 30 in good health.

This clonotype has only a few counts. The chain couples TRBV9 to TRBJ1-1, with D unresolved. CDR3 length: 15 amino acids. Trimming pared 4 bases from V and 3 bases from J, leaving 16 bases between. CDR1 is SGDLS, CDR2 YYNGEE, per germline. In DNA, the CDR3 is TGTGCCAGCAGCCCTTTAGGGTCAGCGGACACTGAAGCTTTCTTT. Protein sequence: CASSPLGSADTEAFF.

This clonotype was recorded many times. This chain joins TRBV7-8 and TRBJ1-1; 8 bases fit TRBD1. Germline-derived CDR1 and CDR2 are SGHVS and FQNEAQ. Trimming removed 8 bases from V and 4 bases from J; junction bases left unmatched: 9. This CDR3 has 14 residues. The CDR3 DNA reads TGTGCCAGCTTCCAGGGGGCTGGAAGCACTGAAGCTTTCTTT. It specifies CASFQGAGSTEAFF. Using reference TRBV7-8 and TRBJ1-1 for the parts outside the CDR3, the full variable domain is GAGVSQSPRYKVAKRGQDVALRCDPISGHVSLFWYQQALGQGPEFLTYFQNEAQLDKSGLPSDRFFAERPEGSVSTLKIQRTQQEDSAVYLCASFQGAGSTEAFFGQGTRLTVV.

This clonotype was picked up a small number of times. J is TRBJ2-1 and V is TRBV6-2 or TRBV6-3, with D maybe TRBD2 (6 bases). This CDR3 has 15 residues. Germline V CDR1 and CDR2: MNHEY, SVGEGT. Trimming took off 5 bases at V and 7 bases at J, with 18 bases between the two ends. The CDR3 sequence: CASSPDYSPANEQFF. The CDR3 bases are TGTGCCAGCAGTCCGGACTATTCCCCGGCTAATGAGCAGTTCTTC.

In this sample, this clonotype turned up once. The chain employs TRBV5-1 and TRBJ1-3; possible D gene TRBD1, 6 bases. The CDR3 consists of 15 residues. Looked up from germline, CDR1 is SGHRS and CDR2 is YFSETQ. Trimming took off 5 bases at V and 0 bases at J, with 12 bases between the two ends. In DNA form, the CDR3 reads TGCGCCAGCAGGGCTGGGACAATCTCTGGAAACACCATATATTTT. Translated: CASRAGTISGNTIYF.

The chain is built from TRBV7-9 and TRBJ2-3; tentative D call: TRBD2 (6 bases). The V gene's germline CDR1 is SEHNR and CDR2 FQNEAQ (reference sequence). The length of the CDR3 is 16 residues. The V end lost 2 bases, the J end lost 2 bases, and 14 bases lay between the germline ends. The DNA of the CDR3 is TGTGCCAGCAGCTTACTTCGGGGGATTATCACAGATACGCAGTATTTT. As protein: CASSLLRGIITDTQYF.

Regarding this clonotype: A much larger clone is a single base away; this may be a read error. V and J are TRBV7-2 and TRBJ2-3; D remains unclear. Trimming shortened V by 5 bases and J by 0 bases, and 9 bases separated the two germline ends. CDR1 is SGHTA and CDR2 is FQGNSA in the germline V gene. This CDR3 has 14 amino acids. CDR3 sequence: CASSVAASTDTQYF. DNA of the CDR3: TGTGCCAGCAGCGTGGCGGCTAGCACAGATACGCAGTATTTT. Full variable domain (remainder filled in from reference TRBV7-2 and TRBJ2-3): GAGVSQSPSNKVTEKGKDVELRCDPISGHTALYWYRQSLGQGLEFLIYFQGNSAPDKSGLPSDRFSAERTGGSVSTLTIQRTQQEDSAVYLCASSVAASTDTQYFGPGTRLTVL.

This clonotype was detected only a few times. J is TRBJ2-5 and V is TRBV2; D gene unclear. V dropped 7 bases and J dropped 3 bases, with 12 bases sitting between them. Germline-derived CDR1 and CDR2 are SNHLY and FYNNEI. The CDR3 spans 13 residues. The CDR3 protein is CASKLGSEETQYF. DNA of the CDR3: TGTGCCAGCAAACTTGGCTCCGAAGAGACCCAGTACTTC. The full variable domain, its missing parts supplied by reference TRBV2 and TRBJ2-5, is EPEVTQTPSHQVTQMGQEVILRCVPISNHLYFYWYRQILGQKVEFLVSFYNNEISEKSEIFDDQFSVERPDGSNFTLKIRSTKLEDSAMYFCASKLGSEETQYFGPGTRLLVL.

The rearrangement uses TRBV5-8 and TRBJ1-4; TRBD1 is a possible D gene (5 bases). Trimming shortened V by 4 bases and J by 0 bases, and 13 bases separated the two germline ends. In germline, CDR1 is SGHTS, CDR2 YDEGEE. The CDR3 extends over 16 amino acids. CDR3 residues: CASSHGHVATNEKLFF. DNA for the CDR3: TGTGCCAGCAGCCATGGACACGTTGCAACTAATGAAAAACTGTTTTTT.

A few counts support this clonotype. This chain connects TRBV10-3 to TRBJ2-6; maybe TRBD1 (6 bases). The germline V and J ends were trimmed by 10 bases and 0 bases, with 19 bases remaining between them. The CDR3 runs 17 residues. Germline V CDR1 and CDR2: ENHRY, SYGVKD. CDR3 residues: CATQLSQGHSGANVLTF. In nucleotides, the CDR3 is TGTGCCACCCAATTGAGCCAGGGACACTCTGGGGCCAACGTCCTGACTTTC.

The sample holds a few counts of this clonotype. The rearrangement uses TRBV20-1 and TRBJ1-1, with a weak D call TRBD1 (5 bases). Deletions cut 0 bases from V and 2 bases from J, with 19 bases between. CDR3 length equals 17 residues. Germline V gene lookup returns CDR1 DFQATT and CDR2 SNEGSKA (reference sequence). The CDR3 DNA reads TGCAGTGCTAGAGATCCCGGGGCACACAGAGGCAACACTGAAGCTTTCTTT. It is translated as CSARDPGAHRGNTEAFF.

The table lists this clonotype with a few counts. V and J are TRBV4-3 and TRBJ1-4; D may be TRBD1 (6 bases). Trimming shortened V by 0 bases and J by 11 bases, and 16 bases separated the two germline ends. Germline CDR1 is LGHNA and CDR2 is YSLEER. The CDR3 runs to 15 residues. The CDR3 reads CASSQDPQGIKKLFF. DNA of the CDR3: TGCGCCAGCAGCCAAGATCCACAGGGAATTAAGAAACTGTTTTTT.

J is TRBJ2-1 and V is TRBV29-1, with D hard to call. The germline gives CDR1 SQVTM, CDR2 ANQGSEA. Trimming removed 4 bases at V and 8 bases at J, with 6 bases between. This CDR3 is built from 10 residues. The CDR3 DNA sequence: TGCAGCGTTGGACGGGATGAGCAGTTCTTC. This sequence encodes CSVGRDEQFF.

This clonotype was found a few times. The chain combines TRBV12-3 or TRBV12-4 with TRBJ1-1; TRBD1 matches 10 bases. This CDR3 is 17 amino acids long. With 6 bases clipped from V and 0 bases from J, the junction kept 10 bases outside the gene matches. The CDR3, as DNA: TGTGCCAGCAGCCTGGCTCGGGACAGGGGATTGAACACTGAAGCTTTCTTT. This encodes CASSLARDRGLNTEAFF.

This sequence joins TRBV11-2 and TRBJ2-7; D not resolved. Between the trimmed V and J ends, which lost 5 bases and 5 bases, there was a span of 7 bases. Germline assignment: CDR1 SGHAT and CDR2 FQNNGV. CDR3 length equals 11 residues. CDR3 sequence (DNA): TGTGCCAGCAGCCCGACGGACGAGCAGTACTTC. Translation gives CASSPTDEQYF.

Only a few counts were recorded for this clonotype. The chain has TRBV9 and TRBJ1-2, with TRBD1 identical over 9 bases. The CDR3 is made up of 15 amino acids. Trimming at V came to 0 bases and at J to 4 bases, leaving 4 bases not matched to a gene. Per germline, CDR1 SGDLS and CDR2 YYNGEE. The CDR3 DNA reads as TGTGCCAGCAGCGTAGGAACAGGGGGCAGCTATGGCTACACCTTC. The encoded protein is CASSVGTGGSYGYTF.

This clonotype was observed a few times. This chain links TRBV20-1 with TRBJ2-7; tentatively, D is TRBD1 or TRBD2 (5 bases each). This CDR3 is built from 12 residues. In germline, CDR1 is DFQATT, CDR2 SNEGSKA (reference sequence). The V and J ends lost 6 bases and 5 bases respectively, with 14 bases between them. Here the CDR3 DNA reads TGCAGTGCCCTGGGACGCCGCGACGAGCAGTACTTC. It translates to CSALGRRDEQYF.